What follows is one T cell receptor (beta chain) and its context. The antigen remains undetermined. The same CDR3 is also encoded by other DNA sequences in this sample. The CDR3 consists of 15 residues. With 1 base removed from V and 0 bases from J, the gap between germline ends came to 7 bases. The V gene's germline CDR1 is SEHNR and CDR2 FQNEAQ (reference sequence). Naive CD8 populations comprised CD45RO-negative cells positively selected for CCR7, excluding terminally differentiated effector memory CD45RA+ cells. Recent vaccinations or acute infections were absent in the healthy HIV-negative adult donors. Nashville, Tennessee was home to all donors, each a Caucasian adult. Original handling: Filtering differed because ImmunoSEQ produced junction-only sequences that carried no quality scores. Data came from immunoSEQ multiplex PCR; TCRdb stores just in-frame clones and leaves some out. The DNA was the basis for D and trimming; V, J and clone size are from that table. The table shows roughly 2,000,000 clones, with around 93% occurring only once.

This entry comes from a study of shared clonotypes between healthy human individuals. Overall study findings and caveats: Non-shared clonotypes displayed generation probabilities falling below those of clonotypes present in all four donors.

This receptor was identified in a man aged 18 to 30 in good health. Some clones in this sample may be carry-over from other donors' samples. The sequencing input was naive CD8+ T cells from PBMCs. The chain has TRBV7-9 and TRBJ2-1, with D possibly matching TRBD2 (5 bases). CDR3 in amino acids: CASSLGGHSYNEQFF. CDR3 nucleotide sequence: TGTGCCAGCAGCTTAGGCGGGCACTCCTACAATGAGCAGTTCTTC.